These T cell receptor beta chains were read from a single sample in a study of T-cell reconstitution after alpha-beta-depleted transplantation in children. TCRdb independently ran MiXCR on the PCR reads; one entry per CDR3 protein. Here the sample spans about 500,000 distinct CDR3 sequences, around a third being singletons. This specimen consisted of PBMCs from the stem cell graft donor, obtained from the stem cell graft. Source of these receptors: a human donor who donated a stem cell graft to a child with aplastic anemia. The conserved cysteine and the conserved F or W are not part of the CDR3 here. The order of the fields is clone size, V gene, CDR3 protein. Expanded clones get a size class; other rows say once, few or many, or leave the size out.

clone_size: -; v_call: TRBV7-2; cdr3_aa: ASSPGLGAANYGYT
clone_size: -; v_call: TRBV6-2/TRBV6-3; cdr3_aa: ASTFSEGPYEQY
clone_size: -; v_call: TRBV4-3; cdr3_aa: ASSQDRSLGNTEAF
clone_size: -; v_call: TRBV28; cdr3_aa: ASSLQQGREQF
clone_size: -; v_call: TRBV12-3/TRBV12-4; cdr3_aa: ASTDAYYGYT
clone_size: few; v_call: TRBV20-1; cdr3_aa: SAKGNGNEQF
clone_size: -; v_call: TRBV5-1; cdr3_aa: ASSPLTDSTGELF
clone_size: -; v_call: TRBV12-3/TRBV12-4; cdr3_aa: ASSLSSYQETQY
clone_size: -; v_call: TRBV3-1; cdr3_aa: ASSSTSDSNQPQH
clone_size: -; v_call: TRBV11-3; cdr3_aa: ASSLLRNVNEQF
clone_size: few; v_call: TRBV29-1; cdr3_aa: SGRDGDHGYT
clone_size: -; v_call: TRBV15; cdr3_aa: ATSTYPGQREKLF
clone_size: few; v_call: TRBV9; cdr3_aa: ASSVDGIQGTGNTIY
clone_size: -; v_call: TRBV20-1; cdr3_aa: SARRGGSSTTDTQY
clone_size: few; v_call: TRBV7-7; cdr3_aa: ASSSGGSSGTDTQY
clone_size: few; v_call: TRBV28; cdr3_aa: ASRPGQGARSPLH
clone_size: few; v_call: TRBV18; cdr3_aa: ASSPDRVMNTEAF
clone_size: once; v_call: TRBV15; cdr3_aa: ATSSHRPGNTIY
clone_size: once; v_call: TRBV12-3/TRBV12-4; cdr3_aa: ASSSTGTTWGELF
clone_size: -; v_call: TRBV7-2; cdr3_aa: ASSIASPGAGTGELF
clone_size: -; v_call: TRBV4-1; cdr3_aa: ASSPLSAGITPQSSTDTQY
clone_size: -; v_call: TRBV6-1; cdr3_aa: AVMGQGDLEQY
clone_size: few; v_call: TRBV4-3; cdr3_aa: ASSQGLDNEQF
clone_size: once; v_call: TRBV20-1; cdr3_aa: SAPPAGRAGSYEQY
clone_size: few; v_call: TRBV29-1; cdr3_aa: SATIRGQAYEQY
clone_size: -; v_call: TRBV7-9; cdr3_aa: ASSFWTGTDTQY
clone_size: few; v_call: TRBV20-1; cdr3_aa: SASRQGGIQY
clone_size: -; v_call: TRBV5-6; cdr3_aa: ASSFQPIYNEQF
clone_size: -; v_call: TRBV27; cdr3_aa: ASSLSEGGVHEQF
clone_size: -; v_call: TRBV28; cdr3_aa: ASSLIQGSGYEQY
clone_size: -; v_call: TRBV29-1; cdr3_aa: SVPPGSGPTGELF
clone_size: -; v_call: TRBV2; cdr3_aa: AQGGQGFDYGYT
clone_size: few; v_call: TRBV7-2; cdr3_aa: ASSSDPNNEQF
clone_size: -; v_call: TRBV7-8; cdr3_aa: ASGDTLVTEAF
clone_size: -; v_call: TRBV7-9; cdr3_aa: ASSSRDRAAGGEAF
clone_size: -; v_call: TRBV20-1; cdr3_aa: SAPTAGGMNTEAF
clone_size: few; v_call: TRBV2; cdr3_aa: ASSASTGGRVGYT